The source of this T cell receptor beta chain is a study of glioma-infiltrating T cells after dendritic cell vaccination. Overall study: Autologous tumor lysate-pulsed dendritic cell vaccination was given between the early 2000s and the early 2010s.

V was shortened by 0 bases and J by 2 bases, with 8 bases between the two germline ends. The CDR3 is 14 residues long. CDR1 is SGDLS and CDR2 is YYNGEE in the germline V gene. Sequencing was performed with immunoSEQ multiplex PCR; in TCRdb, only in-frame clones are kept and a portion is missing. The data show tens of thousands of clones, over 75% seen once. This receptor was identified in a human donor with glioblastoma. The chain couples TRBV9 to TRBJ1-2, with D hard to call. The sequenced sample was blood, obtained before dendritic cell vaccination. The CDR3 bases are TGTGCCAGCAGCGTAGCACAATTGAACTATGGCTACACCTTC. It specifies CASSVAQLNYGYTF.